One and the same sample provided the 10 T cell receptor beta chains below, sequenced in a study of CD4 T cells in relation to SARS-CoV-2 and coronaviruses. The table came from immunoSEQ multiplex PCR; TCRdb's copy has only in-frame clones and leaves some out. The sample contains roughly 19,000 clones, around 78% of which appear only once. Before the COVID-19 pandemic, during about 2010-2018, CD4+ T cells were taken from unexposed donors. Isolation of CD4+ T cells took place after less than 11 days in culture. The antigens these receptors bind are not known. The sample was CD4+ T cells from PBMCs, cultured in vitro. These receptors were collected from a human donor in good health.

The chain is built from TRBV19 and TRBJ2-2; the match to TRBD1 covers 11 bases. This CDR3 region has 15 residues. The germline gives CDR1 LNHDA, CDR2 SQIVND (reference sequence). V shed 8 bases and J 7 bases; nucleotides not matched to a gene: 9. The DNA of the CDR3 is TGTGCCAGTTTAAGAGGACAGGGGGCCAGCGGGGAGCTGTTTTTT. Encoded protein: CASLRGQGASGELFF.

This chain joins TRBV4-1 and TRBJ2-1; 9 nucleotides align to TRBD1. This CDR3 is 17 amino acids long. Per the germline V gene, CDR1 is MGHRA and CDR2 is YSYEKL. The V gene end was trimmed by 4 bases and the J gene end by 2 bases; junction bases not matched to a gene: 9. The CDR3 region has the DNA TGCGCCAGCAGCCTCGGACCGGACAGGGGTACCTACAATGAGCAGTTCTTC. Its protein product is CASSLGPDRGTYNEQFF.

The CDR3 nucleotides are TGTGCCAGCAGTTTATCGGGGACAGGACCGATTCAGCCCCAGCATTTT. This encodes CASSLSGTGPIQPQHF. V usage is TRBV28 and J usage is TRBJ1-5; 8 bases line up with TRBD1. The CDR3 length is 16 residues. J was trimmed by 6 bases and V by 1 base; bases with no gene match: 8. Germline V gives CDR1 MDHEN, CDR2 SYDVKM.

The V call is TRBV7-9, the J call TRBJ2-1; D not certain. Germline loops: CDR1 SEHNR, CDR2 FQNEAQ (reference sequence). This CDR3 is built from 15 residues. Trimming stripped 1 base from V and 5 bases from J, with 12 bases between. CDR3 nucleotide sequence: TGTGCCAGCAGCTTAGTAGCTCTGGCGGACAATGAGCAGTTCTTC. It codes for CASSLVALADNEQFF.

This chain uses TRBV11-2 with TRBJ2-7; D is perhaps TRBD1 (5 bases). In germline, CDR1 is SGHAT, CDR2 FQNNGV. The CDR3 extends over 15 amino acids. The V end was cut by 0 bases, the J end by 1 base, with 10 bases between. CDR3 sequence: CASSLDTGSSYEQYF. CDR3 DNA: TGTGCCAGCAGCTTAGATACAGGTTCTTCCTACGAGCAGTACTTC.

The genes are TRBV29-1 and TRBJ2-3, with 13 bases fitting TRBD2. V lost 3 bases and J lost 2; bases outside the gene matches: 11. Per germline, CDR1 SQVTM and CDR2 ANQGSEA. This CDR3 is built from 18 residues. The CDR3 loop reads CSVDTGLAGPRVTDTQYF. The CDR3 coding sequence is TGCAGCGTTGATACGGGACTAGCGGGGCCGAGGGTCACAGATACGCAGTATTTT.

This chain connects TRBV2 to TRBJ1-3, with a possible D match to TRBD1 (5 bases). Germline CDR1 and CDR2: SNHLY and FYNNEI. Trimming removed 3 bases from V and 4 bases from J, with 10 bases in between. This CDR3 contains 14 residues. The DNA for the CDR3 is TGTGCCAGCAGTGAGGACATCATCGGAAACACCATATATTTT. Its translation is CASSEDIIGNTIYF.

This chain uses TRBV6-2 or TRBV6-3 with TRBJ2-5; 9 nucleotides align to TRBD1. V gave up 5 bases and J gave up 5 bases; unmatched junction bases: 9. This CDR3 contains 15 residues. CDR1 is MNHEY, CDR2 SVGEGT, per germline. The CDR3 DNA follows: TGTGCCAGCAGTCAAGGGACAGGGCGGAGGGAGACCCAGTACTTC. Amino acids: CASSQGTGRRETQYF.

This sequence joins TRBV6-2 or TRBV6-3 and TRBJ2-7, with 10 bases matching TRBD1. The CDR3 contains 18 residues. CDR1 MNHEY and CDR2 SVGEGT come from the germline V gene. V dropped 0 bases and J dropped 3; count of bases not matched to a gene: 11. The CDR3 loop is CASSYSMGSGTGDYEQYF. The CDR3 nucleotides read TGTGCCAGCAGTTACTCGATGGGATCCGGGACAGGGGACTACGAGCAGTACTTC.

The V call is TRBV6-2 or TRBV6-3, the J call TRBJ1-1; tentatively, D is TRBD1 (5 bases). V was clipped by 2 bases and J by 7 bases, with 17 bases between them. In germline, CDR1 is MNHEY, CDR2 SVGEGT. This CDR3 spans 15 amino acids. This CDR3 reads CASSYLDSLSSEAFF. As DNA, the CDR3 is TGTGCCAGCAGTTACCTCGACAGCCTATCAAGTGAAGCTTTCTTT.